The present entry profiles one TCR beta chain with its context. The antigen is unknown. Sample treatment: oral pan-JAK inhibitor, 5-10 mg twice daily. Sorting of CD4+ and CD8+ T cells was performed on PBMCs. The data were taken from a study of CD8+ T cells in alopecia areata. Findings and limits, study-wide: Within the top 100, expanded CD8+ clones significantly decreased with tofacitinib, as did scalp clonality. Relative to normal scalp, lesional scalp, especially alopecia totalis/universalis, showed higher clonality. Amid tofacitinib therapy, many expanded lesional clones stayed present in scalp and blood.

CDR3 length equals 11 residues. The V gene's germline CDR1 is SNHLY and CDR2 FYNNEI. V lost 6 bases and J lost 10, with 7 bases in between. Sequencing templates came from extracted RNA that was reverse transcribed into cDNA. The repertoire was sequenced with immunoSEQ multiplex PCR; TCRdb's copy has only in-frame clones and lacks some. The data hold 120,000 or so clones, with 58% observed a single time. This sequence originates from a human donor with alopecia areata. Source: CD8+ T cells sorted from blood, taken at week 4, from a patient treated with tofacitinib. The genes are TRBV2 and TRBJ1-6; no definite D call. The CDR3 here is CASRTGSPLHF. DNA of the CDR3: TGTGCCAGCAGAACTGGGTCACCCCTCCACTTT.